The 18 T cell receptor beta chains listed next were all sequenced from one sample in a study of blood T cell repertoires in COVID-19. Generated by immunoSEQ multiplex PCR, the TCRdb table keeps only in-frame clones and is missing some. The data show some 210,000 clones, with roughly four fifths seen just once and roughly 8.7% held by the top ten. Sequencing input: PBMCs or T cells enriched from blood (not recorded which). The receptors originated from a man between 40 and 49 years old who had recovered from COVID-19.

CDR3 loop: CASSQGQRYTEAFF. The CDR3 DNA sequence: TGTGCCAGCAGCCAAGGTCAGCGATACACTGAAGCTTTCTTT. The V and J genes are TRBV14 and TRBJ1-1, with no clear D. CDR3 length equals 14 residues. Germline CDR1 reads SGHDN; CDR2 reads FVKESK. V gave up 1 base and J gave up 3 bases, with 9 bases separating them. The whole variable domain, filled in from reference TRBV14 and TRBJ1-1, reads EAGVTQFPSHSVIEKGQTVTLRCDPISGHDNLYWYRRVMGKEIKFLLHFVKESKQDESGMPNNRFLAERTGGTYSTLKVQPAELEDSGVYFCASSQGQRYTEAFFGQGTRLTVV.

This chain joins TRBV3-1 (or the pseudogene TRBV3-2) and TRBJ2-5, with D perhaps matching TRBD2 (6 bases). V was trimmed by 0 bases and J by 4 bases, leaving 15 bases between them. The CDR3 loop spans 16 amino acids. Germline V lookup: CDR1 LGHDT, CDR2 YNNKEL (reference sequence). In nucleotides, the CDR3 is TGTGCCAGCAGCCAAGAAAGGGGACTCTCGGGAGAGACCCAGTACTTC. It specifies CASSQERGLSGETQYF.

The rearrangement joins TRBV5-5 to TRBJ2-7; D unresolved. V was clipped by 5 bases and J by 2 bases, with 17 bases between them. The germline gives CDR1 SGHKS, CDR2 YYEKEE (reference sequence). This CDR3 spans 15 amino acids. The CDR3 here is CASRMETLRAYEQYF. CDR3 bases: TGTGCCAGCAGAATGGAGACTCTTCGGGCCTACGAGCAGTACTTC.

The CDR3 coding sequence is TGTGCCAGCAGCTTCTATCGGGAGGGAGAGACCCAGTACTTC. Amino acids: CASSFYREGETQYF. This rearrangement joins TRBV11-2 to TRBJ2-5; 8 positions agree with TRBD2. The CDR3 sequence is 14 residues long. Per the germline V gene, CDR1 is SGHAT and CDR2 is FQNNGV. V lost 3 bases, J lost 4 bases, and 4 bases stayed unmatched.

The CDR3 sequence: CAIRMGQKNTEAFF. Here the CDR3 DNA reads TGTGCCATCAGAATGGGACAGAAGAACACTGAAGCTTTCTTT. This chain joins TRBV10-3 and TRBJ1-1; 7 nucleotides match TRBD1. V lost 6 bases and J lost 1; bases outside the gene matches: 5. CDR3 length: 14 amino acids. Germline values: CDR1 ENHRY, CDR2 SYGVKD.

This chain joins TRBV20-1 and TRBJ1-6; D not resolved. There are 12 residues in the CDR3. Trimming took 3 bases from V and 9 from J, leaving 9 bases between them. The germline CDR1 and CDR2 sequences are DFQATT and SNEGSKA (reference sequence). The CDR3 sequence: CSASPPGSPLHF. CDR3 nucleotides: TGCAGTGCTAGTCCCCCAGGTTCACCCCTCCACTTT.

Concerning this clone itself: This same CDR3 is encoded by further DNA sequences in the sample. The chain has TRBV30 and TRBJ2-7; D perhaps matches TRBD2 (5 bases). Trimming removed 4 bases at V and 4 bases at J, with 8 bases between. The CDR3 consists of 11 residues. Germline V lookup: CDR1 GTSNPN, CDR2 SVGIG (reference sequence). The CDR3 bases are TGTGCCTGGACTAGCTCGTACGAGCAGTACTTC. Encoded protein: CAWTSSYEQYF.

The chain is built from TRBV19 and TRBJ1-1; D perhaps matches TRBD1 (6 bases). Trimming removed 5 bases at V and 4 bases at J, with 11 bases between. Germline V gene data show CDR1 as LNHDA and CDR2 as SQIVND (reference sequence). The CDR3 length is 13 residues. This chain's CDR3 is CASSYREGTEAFF. The CDR3 DNA is TGTGCCAGTAGTTACAGGGAAGGCACTGAAGCTTTCTTT.

The chain joins TRBV19 to TRBJ1-3, with TRBD1 matching 10 bases. The V gene end was trimmed by 7 bases and the J gene end by 0 bases; junction bases not matched to a gene: 3. The CDR3 consists of 15 residues. Germline V gene lookup returns CDR1 LNHDA and CDR2 SQIVND (reference sequence). The CDR3, as DNA: TGTGCCAGTACCCGACAGGGGGCCTCTGGAAACACCATATATTTT. Amino acid sequence: CASTRQGASGNTIYF.

The gene calls are TRBV19 and TRBJ2-5; 15 nucleotides align to TRBD2. V was clipped by 4 bases and J by 2 bases; unmatched bases: 8. The CDR3 consists of 18 residues. The germline CDR1 and CDR2 sequences are LNHDA and SQIVND (reference sequence). Written as DNA, the CDR3 is TGTGCCAGTAGTACAGGGACTAGCGGGAGGACGGGGCAAGAGACCCAGTACTTC. Residues: CASSTGTSGRTGQETQYF. Drawing the rest from reference TRBV19 and TRBJ2-5, the complete variable domain is DGGITQSPKYLFRKEGQNVTLSCEQNLNHDAMYWYRQDPGQGLRLIYYSQIVNDFQKGDIAEGYSVSREKKESFPLTVTSAQKNPTAFYLCASSTGTSGRTGQETQYFGPGTRLLVL.

The chain combines TRBV7-3 with TRBJ2-1; 12 nucleotides agree with TRBD2. The CDR3 has 15 amino acids. The germline V gene encodes CDR1 SGHTA and CDR2 FQGTGA. V was clipped by 5 bases and J by 3 bases; unmatched bases: 2. The CDR3: CASSTSGGRYNEQFF. The CDR3 DNA sequence: TGTGCCAGCAGCACTAGCGGGGGGCGCTACAATGAGCAGTTCTTC.

The table lists this clone with a count of one. The CDR3, as DNA: TGTGCCAGCAGCTTCCGGGAGTCCCAAGATACGCAGTATTTT. This gives the protein CASSFRESQDTQYF. The J gene is TRBJ2-3, the V gene TRBV5-4; TRBD2 is a possible D gene (6 bases). The CDR3 totals 14 residues. Germline values: CDR1 SGHNT, CDR2 YYREEE (reference sequence). With 2 bases removed from V and 5 bases from J, the gap between germline ends came to 12 bases. The full variable domain, with the rest looked up from reference TRBV5-4 and TRBJ2-3, is ETGVTQSPTHLIKTRGQQVTLRCSSQSGHNTVSWYQQALGQGPQFIFQYYREEENGRGNFPPRFSGLQFPNYSSELNVNALELDDSALYLCASSFRESQDTQYFGPGTRLTVL.

This sequence joins TRBV5-4 and TRBJ2-3, with 10 bases fitting TRBD1. In germline, CDR1 is SGHNT, CDR2 YYREEE (reference sequence). Losses at the gene ends were 3 bases for V and 3 bases for J; bases not matched to a gene: 4. The CDR3 has 15 residues. The CDR3 DNA is TGTGCCAGCAGCTCGAGACAGGGGGCTACAGATACGCAGTATTTT. This encodes CASSSRQGATDTQYF.

The V gene is TRBV5-1, the J gene TRBJ1-3; TRBD1 matches at 11 bases. Trimming took 4 bases from V and 4 from J; bases not matched to a gene: 7. CDR1 and CDR2 (germline): SGHRS, YFSETQ. The CDR3 covers 16 residues. The CDR3: CASSPGQGAVGNTIYF. The CDR3 DNA sequence: TGCGCCAGCAGCCCCGGACAGGGGGCAGTAGGAAACACCATATATTTT.

The sample holds many counts of this clone. The chain uses TRBV5-1 and TRBJ1-2, with 9 bases lining up with TRBD1. This CDR3 comprises 16 residues. Trimming cost V 1 base and J 8 bases; bases outside gene matches: 12. Per the germline V gene, CDR1 is SGHRS and CDR2 is YFSETQ. The CDR3 spells CASSLSGGQGDKGYTF. The CDR3 bases are TGCGCCAGCAGCTTGTCGGGGGGACAGGGAGATAAGGGCTACACCTTC.

The V and J genes are TRBV9 and TRBJ1-2; D remains ambiguous. Trimming pared 1 base from V and 8 bases from J, leaving 15 bases between. Germline CDR1 and CDR2: SGDLS and YYNGEE. The CDR3 loop spans 14 amino acids. The CDR3 bases are TGTGCCAGCAGCGTACTGTCAGAGTTGAGGGGCTACACCTTC. Protein sequence: CASSVLSELRGYTF.

A word on this clone: At the DNA level, this CDR3 is encoded by other sequences in the same sample as well. The chain joins TRBV6-5 to TRBJ1-5; 7 bases align to TRBD1. The CDR3 covers 15 residues. J was trimmed by 2 bases and V by 5 bases; bases with no gene match: 6. CDR1 is MNHEY and CDR2 is SVGAGI in the germline V gene. CDR3 nucleotide sequence: TGTGCCAGCAGTACCGGGACAGTCGGCAATCAGCCCCAGCATTTT. This sequence encodes CASSTGTVGNQPQHF.

The chain carries TRBV6-5 and TRBJ2-1; D might be TRBD1 (5 bases). The V end lost 3 bases, the J end lost 3 bases, and 9 bases lay between the germline ends. This CDR3 has 14 amino acids. Germline values: CDR1 MNHEY, CDR2 SVGAGI. CDR3 nucleotide sequence: TGTGCCAGCAGTTATGGCAGGGACTACAATGAGCAGTTCTTC. Its translation: CASSYGRDYNEQFF.